This TCR beta chain was documented in a study of Ad26.COV2.S vaccination and SARS-CoV-2 variants. Study overall: Intramuscular Ad26.COV2.S at 5x10^10 or 1x10^11 viral particles.

Sequencing used immunoSEQ multiplex PCR; TCRdb keeps in-frame clones, though not all of them. The top ten clones hold 1.9% of a sample with around 320,000 clones, around 84% of them seen once. Germline values: CDR1 SNHLY, CDR2 FYNNEI. Between the trimmed V and J ends, which lost 6 bases and 0 bases, there was a span of 11 bases. The CDR3 runs to 14 residues. Treatment specified: about 20 received Ad26.COV2.S at low or high dose, single or two shots; about five received placebo; per-sample allocation not given. The study sampled participants on day 63 after the first vaccine or placebo injection. The input for sequencing was peripheral blood, taken in a trial of Ad26.COV2.S vaccine versus placebo. The receptor comes from a person aged 18-60 years who received the Ad26.COV2.S COVID-19 vaccine or a placebo. The chain carries TRBV2 and TRBJ1-1; D possibly corresponds to TRBD1 (6 bases). The CDR3 region has the DNA TGTGCCAGCAGACCCGGACAGTTGAACACTGAAGCTTTCTTT. Its translation is CASRPGQLNTEAFF.